This TCR beta chain was observed in a study of T cells in Graves' hyperthyroidism and ophthalmopathy. Study summary: Specimen type is peripheral blood, collected at initial diagnosis prior to any treatment. Study-level results: Most thyroid clonotypes expanded above 0.001 were also detected in blood.

TCR beta CDR3 regions were amplified from RNA. HTBI primers were used for first-round RT-PCR of the TCR CDR3. TCRdb reanalysed the multiplex PCR reads using MiXCR and keeps one entry per CDR3 protein. The sample lists hundreds of thousands of distinct CDR3 sequences, 14% to 15% occurring once. Fresh peripheral blood, under 13 ml, yielded the PBMCs. This clonotype was observed at least ten times. The target antigen is unknown. V was shortened by 5 bases and J by 5 bases, with 15 bases between the two germline ends. Germline CDR1 and CDR2: MDHEN and SYDVKM. This CDR3 is 14 amino acids long. The sample was blood. The TCR originated in a woman aged 40 to 50 with Graves' ophthalmopathy. This chain links TRBV28 with TRBJ1-1; D uncertain. The CDR3 spells CASSPQGPWTEAFF. CDR3 sequence (DNA): TGTGCCAGCAGTCCCCAAGGGCCGTGGACTGAAGCTTTCTTT.